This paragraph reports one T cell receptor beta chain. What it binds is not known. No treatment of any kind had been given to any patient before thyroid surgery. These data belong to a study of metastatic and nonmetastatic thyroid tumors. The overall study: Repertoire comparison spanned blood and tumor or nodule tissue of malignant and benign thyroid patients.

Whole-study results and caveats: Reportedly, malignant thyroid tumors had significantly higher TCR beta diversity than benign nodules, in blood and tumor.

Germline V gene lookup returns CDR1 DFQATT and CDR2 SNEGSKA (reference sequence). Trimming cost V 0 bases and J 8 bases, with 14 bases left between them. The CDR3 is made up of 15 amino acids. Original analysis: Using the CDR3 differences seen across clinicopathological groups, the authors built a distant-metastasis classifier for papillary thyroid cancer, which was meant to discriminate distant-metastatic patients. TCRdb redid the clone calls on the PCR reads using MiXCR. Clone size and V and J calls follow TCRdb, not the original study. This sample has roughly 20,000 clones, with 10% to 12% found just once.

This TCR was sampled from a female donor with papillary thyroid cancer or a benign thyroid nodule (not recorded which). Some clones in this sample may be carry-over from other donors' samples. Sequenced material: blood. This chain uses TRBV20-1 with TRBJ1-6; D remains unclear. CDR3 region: CSARETTGRYSPLHF. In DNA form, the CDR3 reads TGCAGTGCTAGAGAAACGACGGGCCGATATTCACCCCTCCACTTT.